The clone carrying this TCR beta chain was counted only a few times. What it recognizes is unknown. The sample comes from a study of vaccination and CD4 T cells after COVID-19. Study summary: Three convalescent patients underwent sampling at day 14 and then at days 161 to 241 post-vaccination, the study reports.

Scientists ran DNA taken from cultured CD4+ T cells through the Oncomine TCR Beta short-read assay for sequencing. TCRdb ran MiXCR on the PCR reads and lists one entry per CDR3 protein. The sample has tens of thousands of distinct CDR3 sequences; 35% to 45% are singletons. Stated time point: late sampling 161 to 241 days after vaccination in three convalescent patients. Treatment denoted: roughly nine-day PBMC culture with coronavirus spike peptide pools or control peptides (ViraFEST assay). There are 13 residues in the CDR3. The germline V gene has CDR1 MNHEY and CDR2 SVGAGI. V lost 1 base, J lost 1 base, and 5 bases lay in between.

The sequence derives from a human donor who had recovered from COVID-19. The input for sequencing was CD4+ T cells from blood, cultured in vitro, taken about 7 months after SARS-CoV-2 vaccination. The rearrangement joins TRBV6-5 to TRBJ2-7, with D uncertain. This CDR3 reads CASSYWDSYEQYF. DNA of the CDR3: TGTGCCAGCAGTTACTGGGATTCCTACGAGCAGTACTTC.